The rows below give T cell receptor beta chains drawn from one sample of a study of control samples from healthy donors and cancer patients. TCRdb's table, derived via immunoSEQ multiplex PCR, lists solely in-frame clones and lacks some. The sample yields tens of thousands of clones, about 90% seen once. The sequencing sample was made of PBMCs. These receptors were collected from a man in his fifties or sixties with head and neck cancer. The CDR3 runs from the conserved cysteine through the conserved F or W. Each record gives: CDR3 protein, CDR3 DNA, V gene, clone size, D gene, J gene, CDR3 length. The D gene is left open where the match is weak. Clone size appears in some rows only: once, few, many, or a class for an expanded clone.

cdr3_aa: CASSLGAGLDYGYTF; cdr3_nt: TGTGCCAGCAGCTTAGGGGCAGGGTTGGACTATGGCTACACCTTC; v_call: TRBV7-9; clone_size: .; d_call: .; j_call: TRBJ1-2; cdr3_length: 15
cdr3_aa: CASSIGQGRAYYEQYF; cdr3_nt: TGTGCCAGCAGCATAGGACAGGGTAGGGCCTACTACGAGCAGTACTTC; v_call: TRBV5-4; clone_size: .; d_call: TRBD1; j_call: TRBJ2-7; cdr3_length: 16
cdr3_aa: CASSQRTGIGNTIYF; cdr3_nt: TGTGCCAGCAGCCAACGGACAGGGATCGGAAACACCATATATTTT; v_call: TRBV5-5; clone_size: .; d_call: TRBD1; j_call: TRBJ1-3; cdr3_length: 15
cdr3_aa: CASSPLGTEAFF; cdr3_nt: TGTGCCAGTAGTCCACTGGGGACTGAAGCTTTCTTT; v_call: TRBV19; clone_size: .; d_call: .; j_call: TRBJ1-1; cdr3_length: 12
cdr3_aa: CASSLSREDTQYF; cdr3_nt: TGTGCCAGCAGCTTAAGTAGGGAAGATACGCAGTATTTT; v_call: TRBV7-3; clone_size: .; d_call: .; j_call: TRBJ2-3; cdr3_length: 13
cdr3_aa: CASGPREQSPLHF; cdr3_nt: TGTGCTAGTGGTCCCAGGGAGCAATCACCCCTCCACTTT; v_call: TRBV12-5; clone_size: .; d_call: .; j_call: TRBJ1-6; cdr3_length: 13
cdr3_aa: CASRLRTSNPDTQYF; cdr3_nt: TGTGCCAGCAGATTACGGACTAGCAACCCAGATACGCAGTATTTT; v_call: TRBV2; clone_size: few; d_call: TRBD2; j_call: TRBJ2-3; cdr3_length: 15
cdr3_aa: CASKLVAGRGVEQYF; cdr3_nt: TGTGCCAGCAAGCTCGTCGCGGGACGGGGTGTTGAGCAGTACTTC; v_call: TRBV2; clone_size: .; d_call: .; j_call: TRBJ2-7; cdr3_length: 15
cdr3_aa: CASRFDSGETQYF; cdr3_nt: TGTGCCAGCAGATTTGATTCCGGGGAGACCCAGTACTTC; v_call: TRBV5-4; clone_size: .; d_call: .; j_call: TRBJ2-5; cdr3_length: 13
cdr3_aa: CASSDSAGSYNEQFF; cdr3_nt: TGTGCCAGCAGTGATTCGGCAGGTTCCTACAATGAGCAGTTCTTC; v_call: TRBV6-4; clone_size: .; d_call: .; j_call: TRBJ2-1; cdr3_length: 15
cdr3_aa: CASSPWDRGGEQYF; cdr3_nt: TGTGCCAGCAGTCCATGGGACAGGGGGGGGGAGCAGTACTTC; v_call: TRBV27; clone_size: .; d_call: TRBD1; j_call: TRBJ2-7; cdr3_length: 14
cdr3_aa: CASAGTSLTDTQYF; cdr3_nt: TGTGCTAGTGCTGGGACATCCCTCACAGATACGCAGTATTTT; v_call: TRBV12-5; clone_size: .; d_call: .; j_call: TRBJ2-3; cdr3_length: 14
cdr3_aa: CASNPPTGGTEAFF; cdr3_nt: TGTGCCAGCAACCCCCCGACAGGGGGGACTGAAGCTTTCTTT; v_call: TRBV28; clone_size: .; d_call: TRBD1; j_call: TRBJ1-1; cdr3_length: 14
cdr3_aa: CASSIAGILASVPDTQYF; cdr3_nt: TGTGCCAGTAGTATAGCGGGGATTCTAGCTTCGGTGCCAGATACGCAGTATTTT; v_call: TRBV19; clone_size: .; d_call: .; j_call: TRBJ2-3; cdr3_length: 18
cdr3_aa: CASSWREYGYEQYF; cdr3_nt: TGTGCCAGCAGCTGGAGAGAGTATGGGTACGAGCAGTACTTC; v_call: TRBV7-2; clone_size: once; d_call: .; j_call: TRBJ2-7; cdr3_length: 14
cdr3_aa: CASSLGSPSYNEQFF; cdr3_nt: TGTGCCAGCAGTTTAGGGTCCCCTTCCTACAATGAGCAGTTCTTC; v_call: TRBV28; clone_size: .; d_call: .; j_call: TRBJ2-1; cdr3_length: 15
cdr3_aa: CASSPLSPYSYNEQFF; cdr3_nt: TGTGCCAGCTCACCACTTTCCCCATACTCCTACAATGAGCAGTTCTTC; v_call: TRBV18; clone_size: once; d_call: .; j_call: TRBJ2-1; cdr3_length: 16
cdr3_aa: CARVTEAFF; cdr3_nt: TGTGCCAGGGTTACTGAAGCTTTCTTT; v_call: TRBV25-1; clone_size: .; d_call: .; j_call: TRBJ1-1; cdr3_length: 9
cdr3_aa: CASSTREQGTNEQFF; cdr3_nt: TGTGCCAGCAGTACGAGGGAACAAGGTACCAATGAGCAGTTCTTC; v_call: TRBV6-5; clone_size: .; d_call: .; j_call: TRBJ2-1; cdr3_length: 15
cdr3_aa: CASRPGQRNTEAFF; cdr3_nt: TGTGCCAGCAGACCAGGACAGCGGAACACTGAAGCTTTCTTT; v_call: TRBV6-5; clone_size: few; d_call: .; j_call: TRBJ1-1; cdr3_length: 14
cdr3_aa: CASSTQTGRSGNTIYF; cdr3_nt: TGTGCCAGCAGTACGCAGACAGGGCGCTCTGGAAACACCATATATTTT; v_call: TRBV6-2/TRBV6-3; clone_size: .; d_call: TRBD1; j_call: TRBJ1-3; cdr3_length: 16
cdr3_aa: CASSPSSPTDTQYF; cdr3_nt: TGTGCCAGCAGCCCTAGTTCACCCACAGATACGCAGTATTTT; v_call: TRBV3-1/TRBV3-2; clone_size: once; d_call: .; j_call: TRBJ2-3; cdr3_length: 14
cdr3_aa: CATLDRASSYEQYF; cdr3_nt: TGTGCCACTCTAGACAGGGCCTCCTCCTACGAGCAGTACTTC; v_call: TRBV6-6; clone_size: once; d_call: TRBD1; j_call: TRBJ2-7; cdr3_length: 14
cdr3_aa: CASSLDSGRANEQFF; cdr3_nt: TGCGCCAGCAGCTTGGATAGCGGGAGGGCGAATGAGCAGTTCTTC; v_call: TRBV5-1; clone_size: .; d_call: TRBD2; j_call: TRBJ2-1; cdr3_length: 15
cdr3_aa: CASSRRDRGTDTEAFF; cdr3_nt: TGTGCCAGCTCACGCCGGGACAGGGGTACGGACACTGAAGCTTTCTTT; v_call: TRBV18; clone_size: .; d_call: TRBD1; j_call: TRBJ1-1; cdr3_length: 16
cdr3_aa: CASRPPGTGEEKLFF; cdr3_nt: TGTGCCAGTAGACCCCCCGGGACAGGGGAAGAAAAACTGTTTTTT; v_call: TRBV19; clone_size: once; d_call: TRBD1; j_call: TRBJ1-4; cdr3_length: 15
cdr3_aa: CASSLVDGSYEQYF; cdr3_nt: TGCGCCAGCAGCTTGGTGGACGGCTCCTACGAGCAGTACTTC; v_call: TRBV5-1; clone_size: once; d_call: .; j_call: TRBJ2-7; cdr3_length: 14
cdr3_aa: CASSLSDANTGELFF; cdr3_nt: TGTGCCAGCAGCCTCTCAGACGCGAACACCGGGGAGCTGTTTTTT; v_call: TRBV6-5; clone_size: .; d_call: .; j_call: TRBJ2-2; cdr3_length: 15
cdr3_aa: CASSLGTGVNTGELFF; cdr3_nt: TGTGCCAGCAGTCTAGGGACAGGGGTAAACACCGGGGAGCTGTTTTTT; v_call: TRBV6-6; clone_size: few; d_call: TRBD1; j_call: TRBJ2-2; cdr3_length: 16
cdr3_aa: CASSAGTGGNEQFF; cdr3_nt: TGTGCCAGCAGCGCCGGGACAGGGGGCAATGAGCAGTTCTTC; v_call: TRBV11-2; clone_size: .; d_call: TRBD1; j_call: TRBJ2-1; cdr3_length: 14
cdr3_aa: CASSQRLAVRTTGELFF; cdr3_nt: TGTGCCAGCAGCCAAAGACTAGCGGTTCGAACAACCGGGGAGCTGTTTTTT; v_call: TRBV7-2; clone_size: .; d_call: TRBD2; j_call: TRBJ2-2; cdr3_length: 17
cdr3_aa: CASSLSQGLASEQYF; cdr3_nt: TGTGCCAGCAGCTTATCGCAGGGGTTAGCGTCCGAGCAGTACTTC; v_call: TRBV7-6; clone_size: .; d_call: .; j_call: TRBJ2-7; cdr3_length: 15
cdr3_aa: CASSEGQPVRLFF; cdr3_nt: TGTGCCAGCAGTGAGGGACAGCCCGTCCGGCTGTTTTTT; v_call: TRBV2; clone_size: .; d_call: TRBD1; j_call: TRBJ1-4; cdr3_length: 13
cdr3_aa: CASSRNVARQETQYF; cdr3_nt: TGTGCCAGCAGTCGTAATGTGGCCCGACAAGAGACCCAGTACTTC; v_call: TRBV6-5; clone_size: .; d_call: .; j_call: TRBJ2-5; cdr3_length: 15
cdr3_aa: CASSLSSNQPQHF; cdr3_nt: TGTGCCAGCAGCTTAAGTAGCAATCAGCCCCAGCATTTT; v_call: TRBV7-2; clone_size: .; d_call: .; j_call: TRBJ1-5; cdr3_length: 13
cdr3_aa: CASSTTPTEAFF; cdr3_nt: TGTGCCAGCAGCACCACCCCCACTGAAGCTTTCTTT; v_call: TRBV11-2; clone_size: .; d_call: .; j_call: TRBJ1-1; cdr3_length: 12
cdr3_aa: CASSGGTDYEQYF; cdr3_nt: TGCGCCAGCAGTGGTGGGACGGACTACGAGCAGTACTTC; v_call: TRBV10-2; clone_size: .; d_call: .; j_call: TRBJ2-7; cdr3_length: 13
cdr3_aa: CASSSEGQGAYEQFF; cdr3_nt: TGTGCCAGCAGTTCGGAGGGACAGGGGGCTTATGAGCAGTTCTTC; v_call: TRBV28; clone_size: .; d_call: TRBD1; j_call: TRBJ2-1; cdr3_length: 15
cdr3_aa: CSVEYSPVQGRAGVYTDTQYF; cdr3_nt: TGCAGCGTTGAATATTCACCGGTACAGGGGAGAGCGGGGGTATACACAGATACGCAGTATTTT; v_call: TRBV29-1; clone_size: few; d_call: .; j_call: TRBJ2-3; cdr3_length: 21
cdr3_aa: CASSSRGQETQYF; cdr3_nt: TGTGCCAGCAGTTCAAGGGGACAAGAGACCCAGTACTTC; v_call: TRBV5-6; clone_size: .; d_call: .; j_call: TRBJ2-5; cdr3_length: 13
cdr3_aa: CASRGPSGGAQYF; cdr3_nt: TGTGCCAGCCGGGGACCCTCTGGGGGTGCGCAGTATTTT; v_call: TRBV14; clone_size: .; d_call: .; j_call: TRBJ2-3; cdr3_length: 13
cdr3_aa: CASSYAGLNYGYTF; cdr3_nt: TGTGCCAGCAGTTATGCAGGACTCAACTATGGCTACACCTTC; v_call: TRBV28; clone_size: .; d_call: .; j_call: TRBJ1-2; cdr3_length: 14
cdr3_aa: CASSFGGRTDTQYF; cdr3_nt: TGTGCCAGCAGTTTTGGGGGACGGACAGATACGCAGTATTTT; v_call: TRBV11-3; clone_size: .; d_call: .; j_call: TRBJ2-3; cdr3_length: 14